The T cell receptor (beta chain) described here comes from a study of cytomegalovirus exposure and HLA in healthy donors. Findings and limits, study-wide: Common viral pathogens (according to a later analysis) appeared linked to several of the most significant clusters.

The junction had 8 bases not matched to a gene; V was cut back by 8 bases and J by 10 bases. Germline CDR1 WSHSY, CDR2 SAAADI. This CDR3 has 13 residues. Note on this clone: The antigen remains undetermined.

Primers for the PCR totalled 60 Vbeta and 13 Jbeta. Authors' methods: In a later analysis, of approximately 81 million unique beta chains, roughly 11 million appeared in at least two donors. The method was immunoSEQ multiplex PCR; TCRdb's version includes in-frame clones alone and lacks a portion of them. V, J and clone size were drawn from that table, and D and trimming were deduced from the DNA. The sample holds tens of thousands of clones; approximately 71% are singletons and the top ten take 7% to 8.5%. Source material: PBMCs. The source of this sequence is a woman aged 40 to 50 in good health and CMV-seronegative. This rearrangement joins TRBV10-2 to TRBJ2-1; 10 nucleotides line up with TRBD2. The CDR3 sequence is CASHSGGFREQFF. Written as DNA, the CDR3 is TGCGCCAGCCATAGCGGGGGGTTCCGGGAGCAGTTCTTC.